This T cell receptor beta chain was documented in a study of glioma-infiltrating T cells after dendritic cell vaccination. Time point noted: after dendritic cell vaccination, including at tumor progression/relapse. Some clones are missing from TCRdb's copy, which holds only in-frame ones; the method was immunoSEQ multiplex PCR. The table includes about 25,000 clones, roughly 90% detected once. This clonotype was sampled from a human donor with glioblastoma. The sequencing here drew on blood, taken after dendritic cell vaccination.

For the CDR3, the DNA is TGTGCCTGGAGTCGCAAGAGGACCGGGGAGCTGTTTTTT. Translating it yields CAWSRKRTGELFF. The chain is built from TRBV30 and TRBJ2-2; the D is unclear. Trimming stripped 2 bases from V and 5 bases from J, with 9 bases between. Germline-derived CDR1 and CDR2 are GTSNPN and SVGIG (reference sequence). This CDR3 is 13 amino acids long.